The clone carrying this T cell receptor (beta chain) was recorded at least ten times. Hyperthyroidism, newly diagnosed and lasting under 2 months, affected patients aged 18 to 65. The blood specimen was taken at initial hyperthyroidism diagnosis, before any ophthalmopathy symptoms. The entry originates in a study of T cells in Graves' hyperthyroidism and ophthalmopathy. This CDR3 is 16 amino acids long. V dropped 1 base and J dropped 2; count of bases not matched to a gene: 4. Germline CDR1 SGHTA, CDR2 FQGNSA. Using RNA transcripts as the source, TCR beta CDR3 regions were amplified. With the HTBI primer set, the TCR CDR3 went through a first round of RT-PCR. TCRdb independently ran MiXCR on the multiplex PCR reads; one entry per CDR3 protein. The sample has over 250,000 distinct CDR3 sequences, approximately 26% seen once.

Sample: blood. This receptor was taken from a middle-aged man with Graves' hyperthyroidism that later progressed to Graves' ophthalmopathy. The chain joins TRBV7-2 to TRBJ2-4; 8 positions match TRBD1. CDR3 DNA: TGTGCCAGCAGCTTAGGGTGGACAGGGACCAAAAACATTCAGTACTTC. It codes for CASSLGWTGTKNIQYF.